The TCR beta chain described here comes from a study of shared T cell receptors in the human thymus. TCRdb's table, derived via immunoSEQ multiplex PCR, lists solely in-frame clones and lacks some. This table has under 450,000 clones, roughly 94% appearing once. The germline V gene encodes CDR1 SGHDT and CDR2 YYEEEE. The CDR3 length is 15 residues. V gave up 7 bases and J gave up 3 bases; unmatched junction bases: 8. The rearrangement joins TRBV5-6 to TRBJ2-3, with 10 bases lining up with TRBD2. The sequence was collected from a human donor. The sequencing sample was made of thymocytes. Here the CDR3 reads CASPILSGRTDTQYF. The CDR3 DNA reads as TGTGCCAGCCCTATTCTTAGCGGGAGGACAGATACGCAGTATTTT.